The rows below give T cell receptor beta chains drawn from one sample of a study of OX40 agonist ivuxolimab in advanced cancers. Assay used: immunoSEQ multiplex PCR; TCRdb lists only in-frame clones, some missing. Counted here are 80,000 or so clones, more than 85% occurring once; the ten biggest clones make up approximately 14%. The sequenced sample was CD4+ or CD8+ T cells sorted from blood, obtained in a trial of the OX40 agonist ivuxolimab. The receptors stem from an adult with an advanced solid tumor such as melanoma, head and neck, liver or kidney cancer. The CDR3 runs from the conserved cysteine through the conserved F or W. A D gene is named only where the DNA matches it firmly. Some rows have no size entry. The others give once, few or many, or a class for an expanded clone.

DNA: TGTGCCAGCAGCTTAGAGGTCAGGGTATACGAAAAACTGTTTTTT; CDR3: CASSLEVRVYEKLFF; size: NA; D: NA; V: TRBV7-9; J: TRBJ1-4
DNA: TGTGCCAGCAGCCCGGGACCGGGGGTGGTCGAGCAGTACTTC; CDR3: CASSPGPGVVEQYF; size: NA; D: NA; V: TRBV5-4; J: TRBJ2-7
DNA: TGTGCCAGCAGCCACGGTGGGGCTAGCGGTCCCTACAATGAGCAGTTCTTC; CDR3: CASSHGGASGPYNEQFF; size: NA; D: TRBD2; V: TRBV13; J: TRBJ2-1
DNA: TGTGCCAGCAGCCGTACAGGGGAATACGAGCAGTACTTC; CDR3: CASSRTGEYEQYF; size: NA; D: TRBD1; V: TRBV14; J: TRBJ2-7
DNA: TGTGCCAGCAGTTTACCGGAGAGCTCTGGGGCCAACGTCCTGACTTTC; CDR3: CASSLPESSGANVLTF; size: NA; D: NA; V: TRBV28; J: TRBJ2-6
DNA: TGTGCCATCAGTGAGTCGATGAGCTCAACTAATGAAAAACTGTTTTTT; CDR3: CAISESMSSTNEKLFF; size: NA; D: NA; V: TRBV10-3; J: TRBJ1-4
DNA: TGTGCCAGCACCGAAGAGGGGTTCAGGGGACACCCCTTTGGGCAGTACTTC; CDR3: CASTEEGFRGHPFGQYF; size: NA; D: NA; V: TRBV2; J: TRBJ2-7
DNA: TGCAGCGTTGTGGGGACCACAGATACGCAGTATTTT; CDR3: CSVVGTTDTQYF; size: NA; D: NA; V: TRBV29-1; J: TRBJ2-3
DNA: TGTGCCAGCAGAAATACGGCTAGCGAGGCCTACGAGCAGTACTTC; CDR3: CASRNTASEAYEQYF; size: NA; D: NA; V: TRBV6-1; J: TRBJ2-7
DNA: TGTGCCAGCTGTACAGATTCTTACGAGCAGTACTTC; CDR3: CASCTDSYEQYF; size: NA; D: NA; V: TRBV6-5; J: TRBJ2-7
DNA: TGCAGCGCCCCGGCTATCCACCCCTACAATGAGCAGTTCTTC; CDR3: CSAPAIHPYNEQFF; size: NA; D: NA; V: TRBV29-1; J: TRBJ2-1
DNA: TGCGCCAGCAGCGTCCGACAAGCTCGGGGCTATGGCTACACCTTC; CDR3: CASSVRQARGYGYTF; size: NA; D: NA; V: TRBV5-1; J: TRBJ1-2
DNA: TGTGCCAGCAGTCCAGCTAGCGGGAGCACAGATACGCAGTATTTT; CDR3: CASSPASGSTDTQYF; size: NA; D: TRBD2; V: TRBV27; J: TRBJ2-3
DNA: TGTGCCAGCAGCCCGGGGACAGGGAACACCGGGGAGCTGTTTTTT; CDR3: CASSPGTGNTGELFF; size: NA; D: TRBD1; V: TRBV7-9; J: TRBJ2-2
DNA: TGCGCCAGCAGCCAACGATACCCCTACGAGCAGTACTTC; CDR3: CASSQRYPYEQYF; size: NA; D: NA; V: TRBV4-1; J: TRBJ2-7
DNA: TGCAGCGTTGCTCAAACAGATACGCAGTATTTT; CDR3: CSVAQTDTQYF; size: NA; D: NA; V: TRBV29-1; J: TRBJ2-3
DNA: TGTGCCAGCAGCTCCAGTCGGGACAACTCTGGAAACACCATATATTTT; CDR3: CASSSSRDNSGNTIYF; size: NA; D: NA; V: TRBV11-3; J: TRBJ1-3
DNA: TGTGCCAGCAGTTCGGCTAGCGGGCCGTGGGAGACCCAGTACTTC; CDR3: CASSSASGPWETQYF; size: NA; D: TRBD2; V: TRBV27; J: TRBJ2-5
DNA: TGTGCCAGTAGTAGTGGGCGCCTGGGGACTGAAGCTTTCTTT; CDR3: CASSSGRLGTEAFF; size: NA; D: NA; V: TRBV19; J: TRBJ1-1
DNA: TGTGCCTGGAGTGTACGGGGGCCAGATACGCAGTATTTT; CDR3: CAWSVRGPDTQYF; size: NA; D: NA; V: TRBV30; J: TRBJ2-3
DNA: TGCGCCGGCAGTCAATCTAACCAGGCCAATAATTCACCCCTCCACTTT; CDR3: CAGSQSNQANNSPLHF; size: NA; D: NA; V: TRBV23-1; J: TRBJ1-6
DNA: TGCGCCAGCAGTCCGAATAAGACACCCTATGGCTACACCTTC; CDR3: CASSPNKTPYGYTF; size: NA; D: NA; V: TRBV10-1; J: TRBJ1-2
DNA: TGTGCCAGCAGTTACTCGAGGGGGGGAAATCAGCCCCAGCATTTT; CDR3: CASSYSRGGNQPQHF; size: once; D: NA; V: TRBV6-5; J: TRBJ1-5
DNA: TGTGCCAGCAGTAACGCCCCACTCGCGGGAGTTCGCATTGAGCAGTTCTTC; CDR3: CASSNAPLAGVRIEQFF; size: once; D: TRBD2; V: TRBV7-9; J: TRBJ2-1
DNA: TGTGCCAGCAGCCCTCAGGGAGTCCCCGCGTTCCCCTACGAGCAGTACTTC; CDR3: CASSPQGVPAFPYEQYF; size: once; D: NA; V: TRBV9; J: TRBJ2-7
DNA: TGTGCCTCAGAACGGTACGAGCAGTACTTC; CDR3: CASERYEQYF; size: NA; D: NA; V: TRBV6-1; J: TRBJ2-7
DNA: TGTGCCAGCAGCCTAGCGGGAGCCCTCAATGAGCAGTTCTTC; CDR3: CASSLAGALNEQFF; size: NA; D: TRBD2; V: TRBV7-9; J: TRBJ2-1
DNA: TGTGCCAGCAGCGGGGGAGGGGCCTCTAATGAAAAACTGTTTTTT; CDR3: CASSGGGASNEKLFF; size: NA; D: NA; V: TRBV9; J: TRBJ1-4
DNA: TGTGCCAGTAGTGCCGGACAGGGTTACACTGAAGCTTTCTTT; CDR3: CASSAGQGYTEAFF; size: NA; D: TRBD1; V: TRBV19; J: TRBJ1-1
DNA: TGTGCCAGCAGTCTGGGGTGGGAGGCGAGGGAGCAGTACTTC; CDR3: CASSLGWEAREQYF; size: NA; D: NA; V: TRBV28; J: TRBJ2-7
DNA: TGCGCCAGCAGGGACCGATACACTGAAGCTTTCTTT; CDR3: CASRDRYTEAFF; size: NA; D: NA; V: TRBV5-1; J: TRBJ1-1
DNA: TGCGCCAGCAGCCAAGAACAGGGGGCGGAAGGCTACACCTTC; CDR3: CASSQEQGAEGYTF; size: NA; D: TRBD1; V: TRBV4-1; J: TRBJ1-2
DNA: TGTGCCAGCAGTCCTCCTGGAACCTCCTACGAGCAGTACTTC; CDR3: CASSPPGTSYEQYF; size: NA; D: NA; V: TRBV28; J: TRBJ2-7
DNA: TGTGCCAGCAGTGAATCAAGTAGCAATCAGCCCCAGCATTTT; CDR3: CASSESSSNQPQHF; size: NA; D: NA; V: TRBV6-1; J: TRBJ1-5
DNA: TGCACCAGCAGCCAAGAAGGGGGCTCTGGAAACACCATATATTTT; CDR3: CTSSQEGGSGNTIYF; size: NA; D: NA; V: TRBV1; J: TRBJ1-3
DNA: TGTGCCAGCAGCGGGATCCTAGCGGGAGGGCTCGCGGGTGAGCAGTTCTTC; CDR3: CASSGILAGGLAGEQFF; size: NA; D: TRBD2; V: TRBV9; J: TRBJ2-1
DNA: TGTGCCAGTAGTATGGGAATGGGAGGGCTCCGAGATACGCAGTATTTT; CDR3: CASSMGMGGLRDTQYF; size: NA; D: TRBD2; V: TRBV19; J: TRBJ2-3
DNA: TGTGCCAGCAGTTACTTGTTTTTGGGGACTCGGGCGAACACTGAAGCTTTCTTT; CDR3: CASSYLFLGTRANTEAFF; size: NA; D: NA; V: TRBV27; J: TRBJ1-1
DNA: TGTGCCAGCAGCTCAACAGGGACTAGTGACTCCTACGAGCAGTACTTC; CDR3: CASSSTGTSDSYEQYF; size: NA; D: TRBD2; V: TRBV7-9; J: TRBJ2-7
DNA: TGTGCCAGTGGGAGGGCTGTATCCTACGAGCAGTACTTC; CDR3: CASGRAVSYEQYF; size: NA; D: TRBD2; V: TRBV27; J: TRBJ2-7
DNA: TGTGCCAGCATGCGTGCCAGGGTTCCAGAGACCCAGTACTTC; CDR3: CASMRARVPETQYF; size: NA; D: NA; V: TRBV6-5; J: TRBJ2-5
DNA: TGTGCCAGCAGCTTGTGGGGCGATTCGGGCTCTGGAAACACCATATATTTT; CDR3: CASSLWGDSGSGNTIYF; size: NA; D: NA; V: TRBV5-6; J: TRBJ1-3
DNA: TGTGCCAGCAGCCCCGCGGTCTACGAGCAGTACTTC; CDR3: CASSPAVYEQYF; size: NA; D: NA; V: TRBV6-1; J: TRBJ2-7
DNA: TGTGCCAGCTCAGCAACCGGGACTAGCTACGAGCAGTACTTC; CDR3: CASSATGTSYEQYF; size: NA; D: TRBD2; V: TRBV18; J: TRBJ2-7
DNA: TGTGCCAGCAGTCCACAGGGATTTGATGGCTACACCTTC; CDR3: CASSPQGFDGYTF; size: NA; D: NA; V: TRBV6-6; J: TRBJ1-2
DNA: TGCAGCGTTGGTCGAGTGGAGCTGTTTTTT; CDR3: CSVGRVELFF; size: NA; D: NA; V: TRBV29-1; J: TRBJ2-2
DNA: TGTGCCAGCAGCTCTAGGAGTGTTGGGTCCTACGAGCAGTACTTC; CDR3: CASSSRSVGSYEQYF; size: NA; D: NA; V: TRBV11-2; J: TRBJ2-7
DNA: TGCAGCGCTCCCACGACAGGGACCTCCACAGATACGCAGTATTTT; CDR3: CSAPTTGTSTDTQYF; size: NA; D: TRBD1; V: TRBV29-1; J: TRBJ2-3
DNA: TGTGCCAGCGTCGATCGGGGTAGCCTCGATACGCAGTATTTT; CDR3: CASVDRGSLDTQYF; size: NA; D: NA; V: TRBV7-9; J: TRBJ2-3
DNA: TGCGCCAGCAGCCCCGGACAGGGAGGGTCCTACGAGCAGTACTTC; CDR3: CASSPGQGGSYEQYF; size: NA; D: NA; V: TRBV4-3; J: TRBJ2-7
DNA: TGTGCCAGCTCACCACCAGTTATCTTCCCAGGGTCGGGTGGAAACACCATATATTTT; CDR3: CASSPPVIFPGSGGNTIYF; size: NA; D: NA; V: TRBV18; J: TRBJ1-3